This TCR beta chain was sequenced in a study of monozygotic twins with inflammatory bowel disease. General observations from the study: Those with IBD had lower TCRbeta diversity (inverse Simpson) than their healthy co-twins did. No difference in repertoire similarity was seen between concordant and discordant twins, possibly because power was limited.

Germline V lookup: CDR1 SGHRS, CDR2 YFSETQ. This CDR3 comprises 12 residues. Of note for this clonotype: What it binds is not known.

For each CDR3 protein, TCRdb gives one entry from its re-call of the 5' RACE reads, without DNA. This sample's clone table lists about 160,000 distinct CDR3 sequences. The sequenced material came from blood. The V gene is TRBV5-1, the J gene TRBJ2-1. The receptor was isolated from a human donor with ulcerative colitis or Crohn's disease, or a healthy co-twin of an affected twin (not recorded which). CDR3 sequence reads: CASSLRSNEQFF.